Included here is one T cell receptor beta chain sequence, with context. The antigen is unknown. Stated treatment: roughly 19 received Ad26.COV2.S at low or high dose, single or two shots; about five received placebo; per-sample allocation not given. The samples date from day 63 after the first vaccine or placebo injection. The data derive from a study of Ad26.COV2.S vaccination and SARS-CoV-2 variants. Study summary: Intramuscular Ad26.COV2.S at 5x10^10 or 1x10^11 viral particles.

Regarding the study as a whole: Responses of T cells in total may have been underestimated by the TCR breadth and depth analyses. Comparability of non-spike TCR breadth was observed across vaccine and placebo recipients.

This table comes from immunoSEQ multiplex PCR, and its TCRdb copy is limited to in-frame clones, with some not included. The sample lists approximately 300,000 clones, roughly 84% occurring once. The sample here was peripheral blood, taken in a trial of Ad26.COV2.S vaccine versus placebo. This TCR was recovered from a person between 18 and 65 years old who received the Ad26.COV2.S COVID-19 vaccine or a placebo.

The CDR3: CASSQGRGVQETQYF. In DNA form, the CDR3 reads TGCGCCAGCAGCCAAGGGAGGGGGGTCCAAGAGACCCAGTACTTC. The chain employs TRBV4-1 and TRBJ2-5, with D possibly being TRBD1 or TRBD2 (6 bases each). The CDR3 is 15 amino acids. Trimming took 1 base from V and 1 from J, leaving 10 bases between them. Per germline, CDR1 MGHRA and CDR2 YSYEKL.